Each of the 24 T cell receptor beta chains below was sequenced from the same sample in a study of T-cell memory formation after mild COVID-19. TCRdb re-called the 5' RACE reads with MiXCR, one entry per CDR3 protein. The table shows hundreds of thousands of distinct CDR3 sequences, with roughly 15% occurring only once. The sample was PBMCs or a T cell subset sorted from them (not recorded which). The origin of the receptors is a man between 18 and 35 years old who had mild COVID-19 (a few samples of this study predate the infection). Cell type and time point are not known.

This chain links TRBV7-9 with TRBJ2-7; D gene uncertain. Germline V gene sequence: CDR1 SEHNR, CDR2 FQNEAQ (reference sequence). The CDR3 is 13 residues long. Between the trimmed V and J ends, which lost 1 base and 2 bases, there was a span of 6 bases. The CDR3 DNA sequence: TGTGCCAGCAGCTTAGAGTTCCCCTACGAGCAGTACTTC. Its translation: CASSLEFPYEQYF.

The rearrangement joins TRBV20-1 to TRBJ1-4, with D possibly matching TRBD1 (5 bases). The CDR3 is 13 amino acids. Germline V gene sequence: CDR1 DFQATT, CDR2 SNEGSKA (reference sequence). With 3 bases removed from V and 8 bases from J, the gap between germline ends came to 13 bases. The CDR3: CSARILGGEKLFF. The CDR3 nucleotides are TGCAGTGCTAGGATACTGGGGGGGGAAAAACTGTTTTTT.

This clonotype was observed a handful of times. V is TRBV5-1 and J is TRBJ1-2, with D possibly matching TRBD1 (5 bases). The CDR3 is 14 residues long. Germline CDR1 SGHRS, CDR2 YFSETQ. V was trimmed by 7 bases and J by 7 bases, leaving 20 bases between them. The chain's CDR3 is CASALPGPAIGYTF. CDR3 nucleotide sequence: TGCGCCAGCGCCCTCCCGGGACCTGCTATTGGCTACACCTTC.

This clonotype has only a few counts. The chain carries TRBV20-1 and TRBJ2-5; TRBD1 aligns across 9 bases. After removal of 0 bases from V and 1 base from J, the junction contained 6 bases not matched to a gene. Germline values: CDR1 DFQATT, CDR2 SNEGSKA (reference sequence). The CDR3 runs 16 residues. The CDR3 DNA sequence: TGCAGTGCTAGAGACGGGTACAGGGGGCTCCAAGAGACCCAGTACTTC. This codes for CSARDGYRGLQETQYF.

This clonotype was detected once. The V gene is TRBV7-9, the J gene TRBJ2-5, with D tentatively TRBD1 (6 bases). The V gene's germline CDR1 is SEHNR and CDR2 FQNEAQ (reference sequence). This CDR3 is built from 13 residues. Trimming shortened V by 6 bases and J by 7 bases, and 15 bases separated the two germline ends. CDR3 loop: CASRPRDKGTQYF. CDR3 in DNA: TGTGCCAGCAGGCCCCGGGACAAAGGGACCCAGTACTTC.

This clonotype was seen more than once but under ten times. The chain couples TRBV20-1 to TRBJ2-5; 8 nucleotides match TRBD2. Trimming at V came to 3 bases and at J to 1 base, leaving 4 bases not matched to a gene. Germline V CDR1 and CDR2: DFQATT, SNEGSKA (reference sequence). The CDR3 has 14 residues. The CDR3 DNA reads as TGCAGTGCTAGGCCCAGCGGGGGCCAAGAGACCCAGTACTTC. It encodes CSARPSGGQETQYF.

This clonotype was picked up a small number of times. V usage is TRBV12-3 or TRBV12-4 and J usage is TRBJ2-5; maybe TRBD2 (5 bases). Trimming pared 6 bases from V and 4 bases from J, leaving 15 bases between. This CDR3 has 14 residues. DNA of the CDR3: TGTGCCAGCAGAGCTGGACTGGAGCGAGAGACCCAGTACTTC. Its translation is CASRAGLERETQYF.

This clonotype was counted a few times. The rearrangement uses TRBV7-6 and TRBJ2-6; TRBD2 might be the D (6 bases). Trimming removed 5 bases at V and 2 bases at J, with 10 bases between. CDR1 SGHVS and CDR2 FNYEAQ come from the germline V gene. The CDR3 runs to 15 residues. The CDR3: CASSIRLAGANVLTF. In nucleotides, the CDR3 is TGTGCCAGCAGCATACGACTAGCTGGGGCCAACGTCCTGACTTTC.

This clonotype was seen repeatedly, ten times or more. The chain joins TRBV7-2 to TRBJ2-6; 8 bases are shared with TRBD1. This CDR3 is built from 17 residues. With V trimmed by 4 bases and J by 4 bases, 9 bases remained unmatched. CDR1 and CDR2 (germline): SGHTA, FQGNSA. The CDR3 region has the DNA TGTGCCAGCAGCTCTCGGACAGGGTATTGGGGGGCCAACGTCCTGACTTTC. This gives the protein CASSSRTGYWGANVLTF.

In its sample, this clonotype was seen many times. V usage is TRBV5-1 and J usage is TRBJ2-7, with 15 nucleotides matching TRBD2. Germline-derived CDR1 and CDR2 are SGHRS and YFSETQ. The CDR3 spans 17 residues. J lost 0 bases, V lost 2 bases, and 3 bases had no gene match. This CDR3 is CASSFGTSGGYSYEQYF. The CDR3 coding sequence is TGCGCCAGCAGCTTTGGGACTAGCGGGGGGTACTCCTACGAGCAGTACTTC.

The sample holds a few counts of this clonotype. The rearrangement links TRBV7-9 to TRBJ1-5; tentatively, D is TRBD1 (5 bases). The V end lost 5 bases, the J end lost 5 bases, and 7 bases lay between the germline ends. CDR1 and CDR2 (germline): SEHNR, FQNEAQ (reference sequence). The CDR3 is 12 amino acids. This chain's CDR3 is CASSGGDQPQHF. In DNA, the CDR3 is TGTGCCAGCAGCGGGGGGGATCAGCCCCAGCATTTT.

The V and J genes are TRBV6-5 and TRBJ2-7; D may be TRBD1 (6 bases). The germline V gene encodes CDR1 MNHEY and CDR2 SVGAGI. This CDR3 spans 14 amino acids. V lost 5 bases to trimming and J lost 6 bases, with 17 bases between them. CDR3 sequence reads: CASSTSTGLSEQYF. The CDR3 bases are TGTGCCAGCAGTACCTCGACAGGTCTGAGCGAGCAGTACTTC.

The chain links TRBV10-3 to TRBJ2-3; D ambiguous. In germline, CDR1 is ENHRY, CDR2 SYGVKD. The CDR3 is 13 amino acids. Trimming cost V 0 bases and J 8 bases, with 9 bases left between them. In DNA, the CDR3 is TGTGCCATCAGTGAGTCGAGCGCAGCTACGCAGTATTTT. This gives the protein CAISESSAATQYF.

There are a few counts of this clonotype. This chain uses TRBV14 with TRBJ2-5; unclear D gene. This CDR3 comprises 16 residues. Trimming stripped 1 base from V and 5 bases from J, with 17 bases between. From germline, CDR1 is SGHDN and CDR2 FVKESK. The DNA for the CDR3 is TGTGCCAGCAGCCAAGGCTTTAGTGTATTCGGCGAGACCCAGTACTTC. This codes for CASSQGFSVFGETQYF.

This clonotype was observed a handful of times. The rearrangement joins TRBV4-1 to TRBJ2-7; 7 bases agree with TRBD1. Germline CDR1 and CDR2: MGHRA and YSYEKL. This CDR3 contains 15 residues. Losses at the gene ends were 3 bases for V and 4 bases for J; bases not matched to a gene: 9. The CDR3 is CASSQSSGTAYEQYF. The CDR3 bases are TGCGCCAGCAGCCAGTCTTCCGGGACAGCTTACGAGCAGTACTTC.

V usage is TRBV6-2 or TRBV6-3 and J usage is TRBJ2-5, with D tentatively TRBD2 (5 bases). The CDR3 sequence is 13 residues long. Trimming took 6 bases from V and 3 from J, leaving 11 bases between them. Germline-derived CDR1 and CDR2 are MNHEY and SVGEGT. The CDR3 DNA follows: TGTGCCAGCAGAATACCCGGGAAAGAGACCCAGTACTTC. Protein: CASRIPGKETQYF.

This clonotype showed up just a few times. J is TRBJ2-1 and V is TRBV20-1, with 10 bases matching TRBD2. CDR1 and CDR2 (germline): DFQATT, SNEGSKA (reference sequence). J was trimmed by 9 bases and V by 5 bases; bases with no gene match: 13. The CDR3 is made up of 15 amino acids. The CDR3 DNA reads TGCAGTGCTTCCGGACTAGCGGCCGTCACGGGTGAGCAGTTCTTC. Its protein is CSASGLAAVTGEQFF.

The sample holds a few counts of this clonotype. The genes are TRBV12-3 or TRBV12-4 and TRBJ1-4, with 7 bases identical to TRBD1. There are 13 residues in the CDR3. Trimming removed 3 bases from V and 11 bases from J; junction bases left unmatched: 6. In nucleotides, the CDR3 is TGTGCCAGCAGTTTGCTTAGGGACAGCAAACTGTTTTTT. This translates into CASSLLRDSKLFF.

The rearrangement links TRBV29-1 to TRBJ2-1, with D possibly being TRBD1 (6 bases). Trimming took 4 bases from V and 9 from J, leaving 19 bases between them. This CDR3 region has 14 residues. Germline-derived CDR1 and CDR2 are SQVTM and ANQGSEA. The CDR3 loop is CSVADGQPLTEQFF. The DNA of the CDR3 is TGCAGCGTTGCGGACGGACAGCCCCTCACTGAGCAGTTCTTC.

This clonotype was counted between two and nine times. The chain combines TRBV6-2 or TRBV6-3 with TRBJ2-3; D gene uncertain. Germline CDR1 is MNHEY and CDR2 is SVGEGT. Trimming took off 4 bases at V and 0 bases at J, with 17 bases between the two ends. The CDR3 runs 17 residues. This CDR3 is CASSSRETDVSTDTQYF. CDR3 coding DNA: TGTGCCAGCAGTTCCCGCGAGACCGACGTGAGCACAGATACGCAGTATTTT.

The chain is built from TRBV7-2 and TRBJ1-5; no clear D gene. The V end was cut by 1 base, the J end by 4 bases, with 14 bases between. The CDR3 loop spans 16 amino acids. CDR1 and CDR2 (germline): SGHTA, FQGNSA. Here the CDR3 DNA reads TGTGCCAGCAGCTTAGGTGCAGGAAGACCAAATCAGCCCCAGCATTTT. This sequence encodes CASSLGAGRPNQPQHF.

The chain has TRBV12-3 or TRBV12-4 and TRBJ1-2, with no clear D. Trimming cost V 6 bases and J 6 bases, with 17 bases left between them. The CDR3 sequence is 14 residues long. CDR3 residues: CASRGAGRAHGYTF. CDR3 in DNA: TGTGCCAGCAGAGGAGCCGGACGGGCTCATGGCTACACCTTC.

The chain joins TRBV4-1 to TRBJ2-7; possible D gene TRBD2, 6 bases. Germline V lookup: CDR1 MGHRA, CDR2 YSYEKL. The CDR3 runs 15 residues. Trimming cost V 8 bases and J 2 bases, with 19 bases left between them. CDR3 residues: CASAQAGDGPYEQYF. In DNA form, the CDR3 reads TGCGCCAGCGCCCAAGCGGGCGACGGCCCCTACGAGCAGTACTTC.

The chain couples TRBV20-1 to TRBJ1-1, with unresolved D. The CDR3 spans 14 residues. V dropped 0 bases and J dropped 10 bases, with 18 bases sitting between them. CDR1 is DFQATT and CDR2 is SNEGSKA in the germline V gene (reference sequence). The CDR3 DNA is TGCAGTGCTAGAGATTCAAAAGGCCGGGGAGGAGCTTTCTTT. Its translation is CSARDSKGRGGAFF.